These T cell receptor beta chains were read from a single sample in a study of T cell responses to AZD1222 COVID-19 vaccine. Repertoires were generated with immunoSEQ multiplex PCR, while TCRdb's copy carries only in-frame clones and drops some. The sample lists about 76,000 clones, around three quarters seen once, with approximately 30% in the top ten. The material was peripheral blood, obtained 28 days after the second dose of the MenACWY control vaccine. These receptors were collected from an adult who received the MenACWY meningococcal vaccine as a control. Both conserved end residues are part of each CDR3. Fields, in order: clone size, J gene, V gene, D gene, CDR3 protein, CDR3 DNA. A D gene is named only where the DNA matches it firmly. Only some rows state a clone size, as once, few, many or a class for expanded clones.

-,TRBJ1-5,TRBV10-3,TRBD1,CAIRTGVGQPQHF,TGTGCCATCCGGACAGGGGTGGGTCAGCCCCAGCATTTT
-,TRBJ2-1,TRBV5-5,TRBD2,CASSLRGAGEEFF,TGTGCCAGCAGCTTGCGGGGAGCGGGGGAGGAGTTCTTC
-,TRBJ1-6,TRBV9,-,CASSSGPNSPLHF,TGTGCCAGCAGCTCCGGACCTAATTCACCCCTCCACTTT
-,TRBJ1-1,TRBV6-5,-,CASSYSGGIAFF,TGTGCCAGCAGTTACTCGGGGGGCATCGCTTTCTTT
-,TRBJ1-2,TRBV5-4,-,CASSLVTGVGYTF,TGTGCCAGCAGCTTGGTGACCGGGGTTGGCTACACCTTC
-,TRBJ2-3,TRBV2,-,CASSELAGETDTQYF,TGTGCCAGCAGTGAATTAGCCGGAGAGACAGATACGCAGTATTTT
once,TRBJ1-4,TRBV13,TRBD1,CASSLKQGKAEKLFF,TGTGCCAGCAGCTTAAAACAGGGGAAAGCTGAAAAACTGTTTTTT
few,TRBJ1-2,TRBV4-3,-,CASSQRYGGRVYGYTF,TGCGCCAGCAGCCAACGATACGGGGGGCGCGTCTATGGCTACACCTTC
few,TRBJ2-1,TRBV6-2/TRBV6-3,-,CASSYSRGRSSYNEQFF,TGTGCCAGCAGTTACTCGAGGGGCCGGAGCTCCTACAATGAGCAGTTCTTC
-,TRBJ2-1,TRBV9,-,CASSETLKGGQFF,TGTGCCAGCAGCGAGACCCTCAAGGGGGGTCAGTTCTTC
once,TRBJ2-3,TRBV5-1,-,CASSLAGTVDTQYF,TGCGCCAGCAGCTTGGCAGGGACTGTGGATACGCAGTATTTT
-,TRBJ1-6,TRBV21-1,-,CASSKALRDRGQSPLHF,TGTGCCAGCAGCAAAGCGCTGCGGGACAGGGGGCAATCACCCCTCCACTTT
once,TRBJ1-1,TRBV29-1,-,CSAVGPTEAFF,TGCAGCGCGGTGGGTCCCACTGAAGCTTTCTTT
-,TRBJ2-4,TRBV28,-,CASSSMGAVAKNIQYF,TGTGCCAGCAGTTCGATGGGAGCAGTGGCCAAAAACATTCAGTACTTC
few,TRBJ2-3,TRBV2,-,CASSEKGYGDTQYF,TGTGCCAGCAGTGAAAAAGGGTACGGAGATACGCAGTATTTT
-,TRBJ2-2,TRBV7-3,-,CASGASPNTGELFF,TGTGCCAGCGGGGCCAGTCCGAACACCGGGGAGCTGTTTTTT
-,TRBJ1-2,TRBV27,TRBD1,CASRTGTEHGYTF,TGTGCCAGTCGAACCGGGACAGAGCATGGCTACACCTTC
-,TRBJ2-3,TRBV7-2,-,CASSLNGDHTDTQYF,TGTGCCAGCAGCTTAAACGGGGACCACACAGATACGCAGTATTTT
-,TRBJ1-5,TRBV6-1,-,CASSEASPTIRNQPQHF,TGTGCCAGCAGTGAAGCGTCCCCGACCATCCGAAATCAGCCCCAGCATTTT
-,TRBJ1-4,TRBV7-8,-,CASSPHRTNEKLFF,TGTGCCAGCAGCCCCCACCGGACTAATGAAAAACTGTTTTTT
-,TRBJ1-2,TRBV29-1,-,CSVGSGGKNGYTF,TGCAGCGTTGGGTCGGGGGGAAAAAATGGCTACACCTTC
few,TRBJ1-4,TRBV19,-,CASSTSQGREKLFF,TGTGCCAGTAGTACCTCACAGGGACGGGAAAAACTGTTTTTT
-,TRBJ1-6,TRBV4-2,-,CASSQTTGTGNSPLHF,TGTGCCAGCAGCCAAACAACCGGGACGGGGAATTCACCCCTCCACTTT
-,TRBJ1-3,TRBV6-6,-,CASRDRDTPGNTIYF,TGTGCCAGTAGAGATCGGGACACCCCTGGAAACACCATATATTTT
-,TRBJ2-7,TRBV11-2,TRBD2,CASSLGGFEQYF,TGTGCCAGCAGCTTGGGGGGGTTTGAGCAGTACTTC
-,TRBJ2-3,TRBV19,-,CASSISEVTDTQYF,TGTGCCAGTAGTATCTCAGAGGTCACAGATACGCAGTATTTT
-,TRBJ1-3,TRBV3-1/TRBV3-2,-,CASSRGVGDTIYF,TGTGCCAGCAGCCGGGGGGTCGGGGACACCATATATTTT
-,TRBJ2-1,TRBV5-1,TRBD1,CASSMYRGRSYNEQFF,TGCGCCAGCAGCATGTACAGGGGTAGGTCCTACAATGAGCAGTTCTTC
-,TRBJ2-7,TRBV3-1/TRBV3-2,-,CASSLSGEQYF,TGTGCCAGCAGCCTTTCGGGCGAGCAGTACTTC
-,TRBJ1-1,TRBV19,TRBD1,CASSIRQGRAFF,TGTGCCAGTAGTATCCGACAGGGGCGCGCTTTCTTT
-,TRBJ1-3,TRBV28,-,CASRPGDRYRDIYGNTIYF,TGTGCCAGCAGACCTGGGGATCGGTATCGAGACATCTATGGAAACACCATATATTTT
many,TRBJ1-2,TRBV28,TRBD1,CASRGTVTKANYGYTF,TGTGCCAGCAGGGGGACAGTGACCAAAGCAAACTATGGCTACACCTTC
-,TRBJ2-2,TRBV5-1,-,CASSPLGVATGELFF,TGCGCCAGCAGCCCCTTAGGGGTTGCCACCGGGGAGCTGTTTTTT
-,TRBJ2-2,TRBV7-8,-,CASSLHRAGELFF,TGTGCCAGCAGCCTCCACAGGGCCGGGGAGCTGTTTTTT
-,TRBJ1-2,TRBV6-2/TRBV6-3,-,CASSKTGNYGYTF,TGTGCCAGCAGCAAGACAGGCAACTATGGCTACACCTTC
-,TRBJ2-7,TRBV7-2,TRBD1,CASSRDSSYEQYF,TGTGCCAGCAGCCGGGACAGCTCCTACGAGCAGTACTTC
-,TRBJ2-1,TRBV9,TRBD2,CARGTSGRGSSYNEQFF,TGTGCCAGAGGGACTAGCGGGAGGGGTAGCTCCTACAATGAGCAGTTCTTC
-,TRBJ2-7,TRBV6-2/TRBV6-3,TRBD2,CASSYPLAGLSYEQYF,TGTGCCAGCAGTTACCCTCTAGCGGGGCTATCCTACGAGCAGTACTTC
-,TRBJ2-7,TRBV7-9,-,CASSLRDGPYEQYF,TGTGCCAGCAGCTTACGGGACGGACCCTACGAGCAGTACTTC
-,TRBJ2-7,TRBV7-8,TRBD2,CASSLGASGFSYEQYF,TGTGCCAGCAGCTTAGGAGCTAGCGGGTTCTCCTACGAGCAGTACTTC